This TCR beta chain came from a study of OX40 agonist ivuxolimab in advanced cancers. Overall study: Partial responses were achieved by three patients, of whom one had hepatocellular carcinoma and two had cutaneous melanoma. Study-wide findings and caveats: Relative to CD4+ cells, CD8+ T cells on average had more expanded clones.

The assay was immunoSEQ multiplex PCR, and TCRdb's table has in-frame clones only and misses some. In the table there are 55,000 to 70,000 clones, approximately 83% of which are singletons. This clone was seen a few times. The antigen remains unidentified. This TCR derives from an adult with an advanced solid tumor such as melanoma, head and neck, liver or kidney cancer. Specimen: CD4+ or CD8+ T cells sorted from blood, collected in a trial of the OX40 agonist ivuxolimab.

CDR3 in DNA: TGCGCCAGCAGCCGAGGGACGGATGGAAACACCATATATTTT. Translation gives CASSRGTDGNTIYF. V and J are TRBV10-2 and TRBJ1-3, with a tentative D call TRBD1 (5 bases). Deletions cut 6 bases from V and 3 bases from J, with 12 bases between. Germline CDR1 reads WSHSY; CDR2 reads SAAADI. CDR3 size: 14 residues.